The present entry profiles one TCR beta chain with its context. This CDR3 region has 15 residues. V shed 5 bases, J shed 3 bases, and the junction held 6 bases outside the gene matches. Germline CDR1 MDHEN, CDR2 SYDVKM. In the source study's methods: Reference gene primer amplification yielded estimated nucleated cell counts. Sequencing used immunoSEQ multiplex PCR; TCRdb keeps in-frame clones, though not all of them. V, J and clone size were drawn from that table, and D and trimming were deduced from the DNA. The table lists under 350,000 clones, about 89% of them singletons, with under 3% in the top ten. This sample was included in a study of blood T cell repertoires in COVID-19. The study recruited people aged about 18 to 95 years across 24 US areas.

The specimen sequenced was PBMCs or T cells enriched from blood (not recorded which). The chain combines TRBV28 with TRBJ2-5; 10 bases are a match to TRBD2. The sequence was collected from a young woman who had recovered from COVID-19. CDR3 sequence (DNA): TGTGCCAGCAGTCTCCTAACTAGCGGGAAAGAGACCCAGTACTTC. As protein: CASSLLTSGKETQYF.